These 27 T cell receptor beta chains share one sample of origin, sequenced in a study of beta chain features in type 1 diabetes. Every bit of the isolated RNA underwent reverse transcription, so sequencing read expressed TCRB transcripts. The method was immunoSEQ multiplex PCR; TCRdb's version includes in-frame clones alone and lacks a portion of them. The sample consists of 620,000 or so clones, 15% of them appearing once. Sequencing was carried out using naive CD4+ T cells from blood. The receptors were gathered from a man younger than 35 in good health.

This clone came up a few times. CDR3 in DNA: TGTGCCAGCAGCTTGGGCTCGGACAGGGGCATTGGAAACACCATATATTTT. Amino acids: CASSLGSDRGIGNTIYF. This sequence joins TRBV5-4 and TRBJ1-3, with TRBD1 matching over 9 bases. V trimming: 0 bases; J trimming: 3 bases; junction bases outside the gene matches: 7. Germline values: CDR1 SGHNT, CDR2 YYREEE (reference sequence). There are 17 residues in the CDR3.

CDR3 amino acids: CASSPGRKNTEAFF. The CDR3 DNA sequence: TGTGCCAGCAGCCCAGGACGTAAGAACACTGAAGCTTTCTTT. The rearrangement links TRBV27 to TRBJ1-1; D is ambiguous. The V end lost 6 bases, the J end lost 1 base, and 12 bases lay between the germline ends. The germline V gene encodes CDR1 MNHEY and CDR2 SMNVEV (reference sequence). The CDR3 covers 14 residues.

The V call is TRBV29-1, the J call TRBJ1-5, with D possibly being TRBD1 (6 bases). The CDR3 sequence is 13 residues long. From germline, CDR1 is SQVTM and CDR2 ANQGSEA. The germline V and J ends were trimmed by 7 bases and 7 bases, with 17 bases remaining between them. CDR3 loop: CSATNDRTQPQHF. CDR3 nucleotides: TGCAGCGCGACTAACGACAGGACGCAGCCCCAGCATTTT.

This clone was recorded a few times. The CDR3 DNA is TGTGCCAGCAGGCCCGACAGGGTTAACACTGAAGCTTTCTTT. This codes for CASRPDRVNTEAFF. V gene TRBV5-4 combines with J gene TRBJ1-1, with TRBD1 identical over 7 bases. Losses at the gene ends were 5 bases for V and 2 bases for J; bases not matched to a gene: 6. This CDR3 spans 14 amino acids. CDR1 is SGHNT and CDR2 is YYREEE in the germline V gene (reference sequence).

V and J are TRBV9 and TRBJ1-1, with D hard to call. V lost 0 bases and J lost 5, with 11 bases in between. Germline values: CDR1 SGDLS, CDR2 YYNGEE. This CDR3 has 14 residues. CDR3 protein: CASSVDDGGTEAFF. Here the CDR3 DNA reads TGTGCCAGCAGCGTAGACGATGGAGGGACTGAAGCTTTCTTT.

The chain uses TRBV28 and TRBJ1-1; maybe TRBD1 (6 bases). The germline V gene encodes CDR1 MDHEN and CDR2 SYDVKM. The V and J ends lost 11 bases and 5 bases respectively, with 15 bases between them. This CDR3 comprises 12 residues. The CDR3 nucleotides are TGTGCCGCGGGGGGCGCGAGAACTGAAGCTTTCTTT. This encodes CAAGGARTEAFF.

CDR3 nucleotides: TGTGCCAGCAGCTTATCCGCTAGCGGGAGCTATGAGCAGTTCTTC. It yields the protein CASSLSASGSYEQFF. This sequence joins TRBV7-2 and TRBJ2-1; 10 bases fit TRBD2. The V gene end was trimmed by 2 bases and the J gene end by 8 bases; junction bases not matched to a gene: 6. The CDR3 runs to 15 residues. The V gene's germline CDR1 is SGHTA and CDR2 FQGNSA. The full variable domain, rest sourced from reference TRBV7-2 and TRBJ2-1, is GAGVSQSPSNKVTEKGKDVELRCDPISGHTALYWYRQSLGQGLEFLIYFQGNSAPDKSGLPSDRFSAERTGGSVSTLTIQRTQQEDSAVYLCASSLSASGSYEQFFGPGTRLTVL.

This rearrangement joins TRBV9 to TRBJ2-5; D may correspond to TRBD1 or TRBD2 (5 bases each). The CDR3 is 13 amino acids. V lost 0 bases, J lost 5 bases, and 8 bases lay in between. The germline CDR1 and CDR2 sequences are SGDLS and YYNGEE. CDR3 residues: CASSVEGPETQYF. Here the CDR3 DNA reads TGTGCCAGCAGCGTAGAGGGACCGGAGACCCAGTACTTC.

This clone was detected a few times. Germline and junction disagree at one end, which may indicate a read error. This rearrangement joins TRBV27 to TRBJ2-7; 8 nucleotides line up with TRBD2. The CDR3 spans 16 residues. The germline V gene encodes CDR1 MNHEY and CDR2 SMNVEV (reference sequence). The CDR3 spells CATSLRSGTRIYEQYF. CDR3 sequence (DNA): TGTGCCACCAGTTTGCGCTCCGGGACTAGGATCTACGAGCAGTACTTC.

This clone was seen a handful of times. The chain has TRBV6-6 and TRBJ1-1; unclear D gene. The CDR3 is made up of 14 amino acids. In germline, CDR1 is MNHNY, CDR2 SVGAGI (reference sequence). The germline V and J ends were trimmed by 6 bases and 8 bases, with 19 bases remaining between them. The CDR3 region is CASRNMPRNAEAFF. CDR3 bases: TGTGCCAGCAGAAACATGCCCAGGAACGCCGAAGCTTTCTTT.

This clone has more than one count but fewer than ten. V usage is TRBV5-1 and J usage is TRBJ2-1; 10 positions agree with TRBD2. The CDR3 contains 16 residues. Germline V gives CDR1 SGHRS, CDR2 YFSETQ. Trimming cost V 4 bases and J 2 bases; bases outside gene matches: 6. CDR3 sequence: CASSGLAGVAYNEQFF. In DNA form, the CDR3 reads TGCGCCAGCAGCGGTCTAGCGGGAGTCGCCTACAATGAGCAGTTCTTC.

The rearrangement uses TRBV7-2 and TRBJ1-2; 9 bases fit TRBD1. Trimming took 4 bases from V and 4 from J; bases not matched to a gene: 4. Germline lookup yields CDR1 SGHTA and CDR2 FQGNSA. The CDR3 has 14 amino acids. CDR3 protein: CASSSGQGPYGYTF. Here the CDR3 DNA reads TGTGCCAGCAGCTCCGGACAGGGGCCCTATGGCTACACCTTC.

This clone was counted only a few times. The J gene is TRBJ2-7, the V gene TRBV27; possibly TRBD1 for D (5 bases). The CDR3 runs 13 residues. Trimming cost V 2 bases and J 5 bases, with 10 bases left between them. Per the germline V gene, CDR1 is MNHEY and CDR2 is SMNVEV (reference sequence). The CDR3 coding sequence is TGTGCCAGCAGTTTAGCAGGGCGCAACGAGCAGTACTTC. Residues: CASSLAGRNEQYF.

This clone has just a few counts. The CDR3 protein is CASSQDVGAGRQPQHF. CDR3 coding DNA: TGCGCCAGCAGCCAAGATGTAGGGGCAGGGAGGCAGCCCCAGCATTTT. V and J are TRBV4-3 and TRBJ1-5, with D tentatively TRBD1 (5 bases). The length of the CDR3 is 16 residues. From germline, CDR1 is LGHNA and CDR2 YSLEER. V lost 0 bases to trimming and J lost 7 bases, with 16 bases between them.

This clone has more than one count but fewer than ten. The chain uses TRBV19 and TRBJ1-2; D gene ambiguous. Germline CDR1 LNHDA, CDR2 SQIVND (reference sequence). Trimming left V 6 bases short and J 1 base short, with 12 bases between. The CDR3 totals 14 residues. The CDR3 protein is CASSSPRVNYGYTF. As DNA, the CDR3 is TGTGCCAGTAGCAGCCCGAGGGTTAACTATGGCTACACCTTC.

The gene calls are TRBV19 and TRBJ1-6, with D maybe TRBD1 (5 bases). Trimming cost V 8 bases and J 5 bases, with 13 bases left between them. The CDR3 covers 14 residues. Germline CDR1 LNHDA, CDR2 SQIVND (reference sequence). CDR3 in DNA: TGTGCCAGTTGGGGGAACAGCGATAATTCACCCCTCCACTTT. Its translation: CASWGNSDNSPLHF.

The CDR3 loop is CASSLAGGGNTEAFF. The CDR3, as DNA: TGTGCCAGCAGCTTGGCCGGGGGAGGGAACACTGAAGCTTTCTTT. The V call is TRBV5-4, the J call TRBJ1-1; maybe TRBD1 (5 bases). Trimming took off 0 bases at V and 1 base at J, with 10 bases between the two ends. Per germline, CDR1 SGHNT and CDR2 YYREEE (reference sequence). The CDR3 loop spans 15 amino acids.

The rearrangement joins TRBV7-2 to TRBJ2-7; D call uncertain. V lost 2 bases to trimming and J lost 0 bases, with 17 bases between them. This CDR3 is 17 amino acids long. Germline loops: CDR1 SGHTA, CDR2 FQGNSA. CDR3 sequence (DNA): TGTGCCAGCAGCTTAAGGGAACGGATTTCACGCTCCTACGAGCAGTACTTC. Translation gives CASSLRERISRSYEQYF.

The chain employs TRBV7-9 and TRBJ2-1; the D gene is possibly TRBD1 (6 bases). V was pared by 5 bases and J by 3 bases, with 20 bases between. Looked up from germline, CDR1 is SEHNR and CDR2 is FQNEAQ (reference sequence). This CDR3 has 17 amino acids. The CDR3 region is CASSLTRQAAIYNEQFF. Here the CDR3 DNA reads TGTGCCAGCAGCCTAACCCGACAGGCCGCGATCTACAATGAGCAGTTCTTC.

This clone came up a few times. The rearrangement joins TRBV6-6 to TRBJ1-1, with D perhaps TRBD1 (6 bases). Germline V CDR1 and CDR2: MNHNY, SVGAGI (reference sequence). The CDR3 consists of 15 residues. V lost 6 bases, J lost 4 bases, and 18 bases lay in between. In DNA, the CDR3 is TGTGCCAGCAGGCCCCGGGACACGGAGAGCACTGAAGCTTTCTTT. It encodes CASRPRDTESTEAFF.

V is TRBV18 and J is TRBJ2-7, with 13 nucleotides matching TRBD2. Looked up from germline, CDR1 is KGHSH and CDR2 is LQKENI. V dropped 6 bases and J dropped 0; count of bases not matched to a gene: 8. This CDR3 spans 17 amino acids. This chain's CDR3 is CASSRSTSGGSSYEQYF. As DNA, the CDR3 is TGTGCCAGCTCTCGGTCGACTAGCGGGGGGAGCTCCTACGAGCAGTACTTC. Supplemented by reference TRBV18 and TRBJ2-7, the full variable domain reads NAGVMQNPRHLVRRRGQEARLRCSPMKGHSHVYWYRQLPEEGLKFMVYLQKENIIDESGMPKERFSAEFPKEGPSILRIQQVVRGDSAAYFCASSRSTSGGSSYEQYFGPGTRLTVT.

This clone was detected only a few times. This sequence joins TRBV5-1 and TRBJ1-6, with TRBD1 identical over 7 bases. CDR1 and CDR2 from the germline V gene are SGHRS and YFSETQ. Trimming took 2 bases from V and 7 from J; bases not matched to a gene: 9. The CDR3 sequence is 16 residues long. CDR3 sequence: CASSFQTGTENSPLHF. In DNA, the CDR3 is TGCGCCAGCAGCTTTCAGACCGGGACAGAGAATTCACCCCTCCACTTT.

This clone was seen more than once but under ten times. The gene calls are TRBV2 and TRBJ2-3, with D perhaps matching TRBD2 (6 bases). The CDR3 extends over 14 amino acids. V gave up 6 bases and J gave up 0 bases, with 10 bases separating them. The germline V gene encodes CDR1 SNHLY and CDR2 FYNNEI. The CDR3 coding sequence is TGTGCCAGCAGGGACTACGAGAGCACAGATACGCAGTATTTT. Residues: CASRDYESTDTQYF.

The chain couples TRBV28 to TRBJ1-1; 8 bases match TRBD1. CDR3 length: 14 amino acids. Germline V CDR1 and CDR2: MDHEN, SYDVKM. The V segment lost 4 bases and the J segment 1 base; nucleotides outside the gene matches: 2. The CDR3 region is CASSSGGANTEAFF. The CDR3 nucleotides read TGTGCCAGCAGTTCAGGGGGCGCGAACACTGAAGCTTTCTTT.

This clone was observed a handful of times. Other DNA sequences in this sample translate to the same CDR3. The chain recombines TRBV6-6 with TRBJ2-7, with D maybe TRBD1 (5 bases). Germline CDR1 MNHNY, CDR2 SVGAGI (reference sequence). The CDR3 has 13 residues. Trimming removed 3 bases at V and 2 bases at J, with 8 bases between. CDR3 nucleotide sequence: TGTGCCAGCAGTTATGGCAGGGCCTACGAGCAGTACTTC. It yields the protein CASSYGRAYEQYF.

The chain links TRBV9 to TRBJ1-5; D may be TRBD1 (6 bases). The CDR3 runs to 13 residues. Germline CDR1 is SGDLS and CDR2 is YYNGEE. V was clipped by 3 bases and J by 10 bases, with 14 bases between them. The CDR3 region is CASSEGEGGPQHF. The CDR3 DNA sequence: TGTGCCAGCAGCGAGGGGGAGGGGGGACCCCAGCATTTT.

The J gene is TRBJ1-1, the V gene TRBV5-1; D is perhaps TRBD1 (5 bases). CDR1 and CDR2 from the germline V gene are SGHRS and YFSETQ. The CDR3 loop spans 14 amino acids. V was pared by 0 bases and J by 9 bases, with 15 bases between. In DNA form, the CDR3 reads TGCGCCAGCAGCTTGGGTGGGGCAGGGCCGAAAGCTTTCTTT. Translating it yields CASSLGGAGPKAFF.